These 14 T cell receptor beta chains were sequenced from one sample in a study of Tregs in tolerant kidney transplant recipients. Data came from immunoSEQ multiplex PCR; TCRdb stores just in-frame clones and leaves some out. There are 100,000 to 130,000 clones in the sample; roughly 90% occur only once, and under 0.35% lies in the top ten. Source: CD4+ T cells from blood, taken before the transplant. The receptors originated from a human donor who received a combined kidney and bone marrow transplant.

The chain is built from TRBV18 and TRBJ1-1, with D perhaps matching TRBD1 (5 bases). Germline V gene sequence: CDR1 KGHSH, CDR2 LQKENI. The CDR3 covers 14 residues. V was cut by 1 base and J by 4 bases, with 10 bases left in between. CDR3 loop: CASSPRGDGTEAFF. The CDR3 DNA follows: TGTGCCAGCTCACCACGGGGCGACGGCACTGAAGCTTTCTTT.

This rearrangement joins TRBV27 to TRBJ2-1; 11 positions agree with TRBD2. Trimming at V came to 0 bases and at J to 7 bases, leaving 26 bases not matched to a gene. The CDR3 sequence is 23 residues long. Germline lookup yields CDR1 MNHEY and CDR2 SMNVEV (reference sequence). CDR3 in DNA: TGTGCCAGCAGTTTATCTGGTCCAGGTCGGGGACTAGCGGTTTATACAAAGTTGAATGAGCAGTTCTTC. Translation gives CASSLSGPGRGLAVYTKLNEQFF.

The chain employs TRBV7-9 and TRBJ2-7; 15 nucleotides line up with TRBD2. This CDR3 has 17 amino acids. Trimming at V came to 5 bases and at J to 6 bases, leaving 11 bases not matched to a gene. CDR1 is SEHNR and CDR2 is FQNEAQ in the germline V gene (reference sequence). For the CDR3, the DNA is TGTGCCAGCAGCACCAGGACTAGCGGGAGGGCATGGGGCGAGCAGTACTTC. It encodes CASSTRTSGRAWGEQYF.

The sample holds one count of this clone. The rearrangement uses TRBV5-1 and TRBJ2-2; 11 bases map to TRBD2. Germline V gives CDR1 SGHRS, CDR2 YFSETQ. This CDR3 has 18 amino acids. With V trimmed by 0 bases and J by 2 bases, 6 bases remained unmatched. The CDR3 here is CASSLGLAGGPNTGELFF. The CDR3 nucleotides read TGCGCCAGCAGCTTGGGGCTAGCGGGAGGCCCAAACACCGGGGAGCTGTTTTTT.

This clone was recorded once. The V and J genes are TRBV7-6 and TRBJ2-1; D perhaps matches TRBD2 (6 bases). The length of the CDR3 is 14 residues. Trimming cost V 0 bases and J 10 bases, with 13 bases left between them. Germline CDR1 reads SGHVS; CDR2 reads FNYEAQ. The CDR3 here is CASSLAGGAIEQFF. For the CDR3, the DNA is TGTGCCAGCAGCTTAGCAGGCGGGGCGATAGAGCAGTTCTTC.

CDR3 coding DNA: TGTGCCAGCAGCTTAGTACTAGTAGGAGCCTACGAGCAGTACTTC. Protein product: CASSLVLVGAYEQYF. V usage is TRBV7-8 and J usage is TRBJ2-7; weak D call: TRBD2 (5 bases). Trimming pared 1 base from V and 2 bases from J, leaving 12 bases between. Germline lookup yields CDR1 SGHVS and CDR2 FQNEAQ. This CDR3 spans 15 amino acids.

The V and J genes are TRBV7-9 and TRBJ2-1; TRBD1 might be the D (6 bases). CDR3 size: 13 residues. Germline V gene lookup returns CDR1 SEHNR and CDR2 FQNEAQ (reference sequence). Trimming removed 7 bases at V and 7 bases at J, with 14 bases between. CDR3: CASIRTDLNEQFF. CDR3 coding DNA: TGTGCCAGCATCCGGACAGATCTTAATGAGCAGTTCTTC.

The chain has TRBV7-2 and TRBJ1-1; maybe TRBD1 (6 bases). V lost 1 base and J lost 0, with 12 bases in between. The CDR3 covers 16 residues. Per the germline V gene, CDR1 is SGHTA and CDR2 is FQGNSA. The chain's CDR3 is CASSLGQVLMNTEAFF. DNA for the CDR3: TGTGCCAGCAGCTTAGGACAGGTACTGATGAACACTGAAGCTTTCTTT.

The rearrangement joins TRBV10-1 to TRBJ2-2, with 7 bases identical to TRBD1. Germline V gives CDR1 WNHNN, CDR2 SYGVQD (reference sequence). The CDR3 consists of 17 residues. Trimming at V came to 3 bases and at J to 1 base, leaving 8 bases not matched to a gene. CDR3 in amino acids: CASSDTRDSQNTGELFF. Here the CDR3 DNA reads TGCGCCAGCAGTGACACCAGGGACAGTCAGAACACCGGGGAGCTGTTTTTT.

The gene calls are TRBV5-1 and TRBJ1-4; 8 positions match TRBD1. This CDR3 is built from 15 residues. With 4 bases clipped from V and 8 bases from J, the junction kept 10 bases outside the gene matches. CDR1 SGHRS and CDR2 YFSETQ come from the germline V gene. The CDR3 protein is CASSPRTGRGEKLFF. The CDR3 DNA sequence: TGCGCCAGCAGCCCGCGGACAGGGCGGGGAGAAAAACTGTTTTTT. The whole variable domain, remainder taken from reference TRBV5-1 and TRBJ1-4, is KAGVTQTPRYLIKTRGQQVTLSCSPISGHRSVSWYQQTPGQGLQFLFEYFSETQRNKGNFPGRFSGRQFSNSRSEMNVSTLELGDSALYLCASSPRTGRGEKLFFGSGTQLSVL.

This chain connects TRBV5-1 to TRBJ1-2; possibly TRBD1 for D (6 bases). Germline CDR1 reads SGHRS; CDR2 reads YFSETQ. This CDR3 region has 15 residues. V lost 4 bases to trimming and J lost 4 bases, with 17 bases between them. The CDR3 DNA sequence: TGCGCCAGCAGCCGCGACCCGGACAGTGGCTATGGCTACACCTTC. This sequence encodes CASSRDPDSGYGYTF. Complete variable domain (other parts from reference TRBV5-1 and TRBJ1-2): KAGVTQTPRYLIKTRGQQVTLSCSPISGHRSVSWYQQTPGQGLQFLFEYFSETQRNKGNFPGRFSGRQFSNSRSEMNVSTLELGDSALYLCASSRDPDSGYGYTFGSGTRLTVV.

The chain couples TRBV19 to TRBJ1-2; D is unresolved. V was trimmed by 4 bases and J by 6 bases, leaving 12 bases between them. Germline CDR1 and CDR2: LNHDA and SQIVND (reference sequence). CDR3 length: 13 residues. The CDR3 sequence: CASSKGQRDGYTF. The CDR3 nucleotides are TGTGCCAGTAGTAAGGGCCAGAGGGATGGCTACACCTTC.

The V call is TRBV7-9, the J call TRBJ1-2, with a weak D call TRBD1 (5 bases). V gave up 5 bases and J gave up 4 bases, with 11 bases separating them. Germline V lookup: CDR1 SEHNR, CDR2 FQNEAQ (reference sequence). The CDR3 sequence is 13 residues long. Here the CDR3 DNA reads TGTGCCAGCAGCACCCAGGGTTCCTATGGCTACACCTTC. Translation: CASSTQGSYGYTF.

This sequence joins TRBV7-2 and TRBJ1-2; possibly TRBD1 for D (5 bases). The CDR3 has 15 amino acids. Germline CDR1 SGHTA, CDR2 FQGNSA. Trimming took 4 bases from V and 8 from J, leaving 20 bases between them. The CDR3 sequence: CASSSNNRNVLGYTF. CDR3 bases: TGTGCCAGCAGCTCTAATAACAGGAACGTCCTAGGCTACACCTTC. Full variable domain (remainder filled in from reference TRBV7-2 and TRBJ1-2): GAGVSQSPSNKVTEKGKDVELRCDPISGHTALYWYRQSLGQGLEFLIYFQGNSAPDKSGLPSDRFSAERTGGSVSTLTIQRTQQEDSAVYLCASSSNNRNVLGYTFGSGTRLTVV.